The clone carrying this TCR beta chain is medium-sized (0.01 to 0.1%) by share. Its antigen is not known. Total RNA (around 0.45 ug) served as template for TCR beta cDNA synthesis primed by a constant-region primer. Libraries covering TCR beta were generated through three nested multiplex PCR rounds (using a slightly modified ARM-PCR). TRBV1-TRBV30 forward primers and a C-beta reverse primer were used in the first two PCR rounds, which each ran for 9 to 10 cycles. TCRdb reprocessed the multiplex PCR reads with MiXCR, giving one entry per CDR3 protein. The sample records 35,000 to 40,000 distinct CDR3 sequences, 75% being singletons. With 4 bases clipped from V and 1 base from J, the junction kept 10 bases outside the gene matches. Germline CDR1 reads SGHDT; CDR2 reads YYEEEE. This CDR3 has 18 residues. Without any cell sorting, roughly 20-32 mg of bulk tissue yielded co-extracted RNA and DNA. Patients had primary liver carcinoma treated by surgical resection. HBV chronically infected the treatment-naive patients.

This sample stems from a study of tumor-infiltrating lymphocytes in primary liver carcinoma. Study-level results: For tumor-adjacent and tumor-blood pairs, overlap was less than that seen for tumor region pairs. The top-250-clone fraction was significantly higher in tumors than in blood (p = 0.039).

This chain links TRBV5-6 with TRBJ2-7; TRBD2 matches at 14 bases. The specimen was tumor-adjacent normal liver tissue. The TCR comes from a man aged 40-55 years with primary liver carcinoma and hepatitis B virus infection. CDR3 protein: CASSQGLAGVMLSYEQYF. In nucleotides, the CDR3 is TGTGCCAGCAGCCAGGGACTAGCGGGAGTGATGTTGTCCTACGAGCAGTACTTC.